This TCR beta chain was sequenced for a study of early T cells in non-severe SARS-CoV-2 infection. V trimming: 7 bases; J trimming: 0 bases; junction bases outside the gene matches: 8. Germline V gene data show CDR1 as SEHNR and CDR2 as FQNEAQ (reference sequence). The CDR3 loop spans 16 amino acids. This clonotype has only a few counts. Individual cDNA molecules carried attached unique molecular identifiers. TCRdb passed the 5' RACE reads through MiXCR, listing each CDR3 protein once. The table shows some 27,000 distinct CDR3 sequences, with about 4.5% occurring only once. The sequence derives from an adult who was a healthcare worker with PCR-confirmed SARS-CoV-2 infection or an uninfected control (not recorded which). The genes are TRBV7-9 and TRBJ2-3; TRBD2 agrees at 9 bases. The material sequenced was whole blood. CDR3 loop: CASTSRTSGSTDTQYF. The CDR3 region has the DNA TGTGCCAGCACCTCTCGCACTAGCGGGAGCACAGATACGCAGTATTTT.